The rows below give T cell receptor beta chains drawn from one sample of a study of cytomegalovirus exposure and HLA in healthy donors. Only in-frame clones appear in the TCRdb table, and some are missing; sequencing was by immunoSEQ multiplex PCR. This table holds about 120,000 clones, over 70% found once. Material for sequencing was PBMCs. These receptors were collected from a woman in her thirties or forties in good health and CMV-seropositive. CDR3s include the opening cysteine and the closing phenylalanine or tryptophan. The order of the fields is clone size, D gene, V gene, J gene, CDR3 DNA, CDR3 protein. The D gene is left open where the match is weak. Clone size is given for some rows only: seen once, a few or many times, or a class if the clone is expanded.

abundance: -
d_gene: TRBD1
v_gene: TRBV6-1
j_gene: TRBJ1-1
CDR3nt: TGTGCCAGCGGGGACAGGGGGGACTCCACTGAAGCTTTCTTT
CDR3aa: CASGDRGDSTEAFF

abundance: -
d_gene: -
v_gene: TRBV14
j_gene: TRBJ1-3
CDR3nt: TGTGCCAGCAGCCAAGTAGCCCTCTCTGGAAACACCATATATTTT
CDR3aa: CASSQVALSGNTIYF

abundance: -
d_gene: TRBD1
v_gene: TRBV5-1
j_gene: TRBJ1-2
CDR3nt: TGCGCCAGCAGCATATTCGAACAGGGGTCGTCTGGCTACACCTTC
CDR3aa: CASSIFEQGSSGYTF

abundance: -
d_gene: TRBD1
v_gene: TRBV19
j_gene: TRBJ2-7
CDR3nt: TGTGCCAGTACCCTCGGGACAGGGGCCTACGAGCAGTACTTC
CDR3aa: CASTLGTGAYEQYF

abundance: -
d_gene: TRBD2
v_gene: TRBV18
j_gene: TRBJ2-7
CDR3nt: TGTGCCAGCTCAATGGGACTAGCAGAAACTTACGAGCAGTACTTC
CDR3aa: CASSMGLAETYEQYF

abundance: few
d_gene: TRBD1
v_gene: TRBV19
j_gene: TRBJ2-7
CDR3nt: TGTGCCAGTAGTATCGACAGGGGCTCATTCTACGAGCAGTACTTC
CDR3aa: CASSIDRGSFYEQYF

abundance: -
d_gene: -
v_gene: TRBV25-1
j_gene: TRBJ2-2
CDR3nt: TGTGCCAGCAGTGAATCCCGGACAGCTAACACCGGGGAGCTGTTTTTT
CDR3aa: CASSESRTANTGELFF

abundance: -
d_gene: TRBD2
v_gene: TRBV4-1
j_gene: TRBJ2-1
CDR3nt: TGCGCCAGCAGCGCTAGCGGGGGCTACAATGAGCAGTTCTTC
CDR3aa: CASSASGGYNEQFF

abundance: -
d_gene: TRBD1
v_gene: TRBV6-5
j_gene: TRBJ2-4
CDR3nt: TGTGCCAGCAGTCTTGACAGGGGGAAAAACATTCAGTACTTC
CDR3aa: CASSLDRGKNIQYF

abundance: -
d_gene: -
v_gene: TRBV27
j_gene: TRBJ2-5
CDR3nt: TGTGCCAGCATGGGTTCGAGACACAAAGTAGGAGAGACCCAGTACTTC
CDR3aa: CASMGSRHKVGETQYF

abundance: -
d_gene: TRBD1
v_gene: TRBV2
j_gene: TRBJ1-2
CDR3nt: TGTGCCAGCAGTGGGGACAGGGTATATGGCTACACCTTC
CDR3aa: CASSGDRVYGYTF

abundance: -
d_gene: TRBD2
v_gene: TRBV27
j_gene: TRBJ2-3
CDR3nt: TGTGCCAGCAGCGTTACAGCGGGAGAGGTCACAGATACGCAGTATTTT
CDR3aa: CASSVTAGEVTDTQYF

abundance: -
d_gene: -
v_gene: TRBV4-2
j_gene: TRBJ1-5
CDR3nt: TGTGCCAGCAGCCGAGACCAGTTTGGCAATCAGCCCCAGCATTTT
CDR3aa: CASSRDQFGNQPQHF

abundance: once
d_gene: -
v_gene: TRBV6-5
j_gene: TRBJ1-5
CDR3nt: TGTGCCAGCAGTTACGCCGGGACAAATCAGCCCCAGCATTTT
CDR3aa: CASSYAGTNQPQHF

abundance: -
d_gene: -
v_gene: TRBV11-3
j_gene: TRBJ2-7
CDR3nt: TGTGCCAGCAGACATACAGGGGAGGACGAGCAGTACTTC
CDR3aa: CASRHTGEDEQYF

abundance: -
d_gene: TRBD1
v_gene: TRBV18
j_gene: TRBJ2-7
CDR3nt: TGTGCCAGCTCACCCGGGACAGCTAACTACGAGCAGTACTTC
CDR3aa: CASSPGTANYEQYF

abundance: -
d_gene: -
v_gene: TRBV2
j_gene: TRBJ1-2
CDR3nt: TGTGCCAGCAGTGAGAGAGGGCTCTATGGCTACACCTTC
CDR3aa: CASSERGLYGYTF

abundance: -
d_gene: TRBD2
v_gene: TRBV19
j_gene: TRBJ2-1
CDR3nt: TGTGCCAGTAGTCTCCTGGGACTAGCGGGAGTCCATGAGCAGTTCTTC
CDR3aa: CASSLLGLAGVHEQFF

abundance: -
d_gene: -
v_gene: TRBV18
j_gene: TRBJ1-2
CDR3nt: TGTGCCAGCTCGCCAGGAGCAAACTATGGCTACACCTTC
CDR3aa: CASSPGANYGYTF

abundance: -
d_gene: -
v_gene: TRBV9
j_gene: TRBJ2-3
CDR3nt: TGTGCCAGCAGCGTAGAGGGGCGGCTCTGGGATACGCAGTATTTT
CDR3aa: CASSVEGRLWDTQYF

abundance: -
d_gene: TRBD1
v_gene: TRBV28
j_gene: TRBJ2-5
CDR3nt: TGTGCCAGCAGTTCCCATGGAAGCCGGGACAGGGTTTGGGAGACCCAGTACTTC
CDR3aa: CASSSHGSRDRVWETQYF

abundance: few
d_gene: -
v_gene: TRBV6-1
j_gene: TRBJ1-6
CDR3nt: TGTGCCAGCAGCCGGCAGGGGTCAGACTCACCCCTCCACTTT
CDR3aa: CASSRQGSDSPLHF